This TCR beta chain was documented in a study of cytomegalovirus exposure and HLA in healthy donors. Whole-study results and caveats: Later on, an analysis showed TCR association rates differing by HLA locus, with DRB1 the most and HLA-C the fewest.

From germline, CDR1 is SGHVS and CDR2 FQNEAQ. The ends were cut back, 3 bases at V and 0 bases at J, with 8 bases in the middle. CDR3 length: 14 residues. Primers for the PCR totalled 60 Vbeta and 13 Jbeta. The assay was immunoSEQ multiplex PCR, and TCRdb's table has in-frame clones only and misses some. The table includes approximately 170,000 clones, 65% to 85% detected once. On this clone itself: The target antigen is unknown.

Sequencing input: PBMCs. The V call is TRBV7-8, the J call TRBJ1-2, with D hard to call. The sequence derives from a boy between 2 and 10 years old in good health and CMV-seronegative. CDR3 in amino acids: CASSLDWTNYGYTF. The CDR3 region has the DNA TGTGCCAGCAGCTTGGACTGGACTAACTATGGCTACACCTTC.